Following are 9 T cell receptor beta chains from one sample sequenced in a study of glioma-infiltrating T cells. Amplification of TCR alpha and beta CDR3 regions from RNA used iRepertoire nested multiplex PCR. In TCRdb, the multiplex PCR reads were re-called with MiXCR into one record per CDR3 protein. The data contain approximately 140,000 distinct CDR3 sequences, more than 20% of them singletons. Sequencing used glioma tissue, nonneoplastic brain tissue, or PBMCs (not recorded which). These receptors were taken from a human donor with low-grade glioma or glioblastoma, undergoing nonglioma brain surgery, or in good health (not recorded which).

This clonotype showed up many times. CDR3 sequence: CATSRDPASQETQYF. CDR3 DNA: TGTGCCACCAGCAGAGATCCGGCTAGCCAAGAGACCCAGTACTTC. The rearrangement uses TRBV15 and TRBJ2-5, with D hard to call. The CDR3 has 15 residues. The ends were cut back, 0 bases at V and 1 base at J, with 9 bases in the middle. Germline loops: CDR1 LNHNV, CDR2 YYDKDF (reference sequence).

This clonotype occurred a few times. The chain links TRBV20-1 to TRBJ2-7; TRBD2 is a possible D gene (5 bases). CDR3 length equals 15 residues. The germline gives CDR1 DFQATT, CDR2 SNEGSKA (reference sequence). V lost 5 bases and J 1 base, leaving 18 bases between the germline ends. The CDR3 nucleotides are TGCAGTGCTCGCTCGCGGGTCTTATTATCCTACGAGCAGTACGTC. The encoded protein is CSARSRVLLSYEQYV.

The CDR3 reads CATSGRLAESSYEQYV. The CDR3 DNA reads as TGTGCCACCAGCGGCCGACTAGCGGAGAGCTCCTACGAGCAGTACGTC. The gene calls are TRBV15 and TRBJ2-7; 9 bases map to TRBD2. V lost 5 bases and J lost 0; bases outside the gene matches: 8. The CDR3 spans 16 residues. The V gene's germline CDR1 is LNHNV and CDR2 YYDKDF (reference sequence).

This clonotype was seen a few times. This chain connects TRBV19 to TRBJ1-5; maybe TRBD1 (6 bases). Trimming removed 4 bases at V and 5 bases at J, with 9 bases between. Looked up from germline, CDR1 is LNHDA and CDR2 is SQIVND (reference sequence). The CDR3 contains 13 residues. The CDR3 protein is CASSTQGDQPQHF. The CDR3 bases are TGTGCCAGTAGTACACAGGGAGATCAGCCCCAGCATTTT.

This clonotype was seen a handful of times. This chain links TRBV4-2 with TRBJ1-6; tentatively, D is TRBD1 (6 bases). This CDR3 is built from 13 residues. V was shortened by 2 bases and J by 9 bases, with 8 bases between the two germline ends. The V gene's germline CDR1 is LGHNA and CDR2 YNFKEQ. CDR3: CASSQPGVSPLHF. The CDR3 DNA follows: TGTGCCAGCAGCCAACCAGGGGTTTCACCCCTCCACTTT.

Concerning this clonotype: A read error may be the cause here, since a much bigger clone is one base away. V usage is TRBV6-2 or TRBV6-3 and J usage is TRBJ1-1; possible D gene TRBD1, 6 bases. Trimming stripped 7 bases from V and 4 bases from J, with 16 bases between. CDR1 and CDR2 (germline): MNHEY, SVGEGT. The CDR3 loop spans 14 amino acids. The CDR3 region has the DNA TGTGCCAGCACCCGGGCAGGCAGGGGCACTGAAGCTTTCTTT. Protein sequence: CASTRAGRGTEAFF.

This clonotype showed up just a few times. The chain carries TRBV19 and TRBJ1-5; a possible D gene is TRBD1 (6 bases). This CDR3 is built from 15 residues. The V gene lost 3 bases and the J gene lost 5 bases, with 14 bases spanning the gap. The germline V gene has CDR1 LNHDA and CDR2 SQIVND (reference sequence). The CDR3: CASSIRGGKHQPQHF. The CDR3 DNA is TGTGCCAGTAGTATTCGGGGGGGCAAGCATCAGCCCCAGCATTTT.

This clonotype was detected ten times or more. This chain links TRBV27 with TRBJ2-1, with 9 bases identical to TRBD2. V gave up 8 bases and J gave up 7 bases; unmatched junction bases: 12. The CDR3 is made up of 15 amino acids. CDR1 and CDR2 from the germline V gene are MNHEY and SMNVEV (reference sequence). CDR3 in DNA: TGTGCCAGCCGCAGAACTAGCGGGCTGGGGAATGAGCAGTTCTTC. This sequence encodes CASRRTSGLGNEQFF.

This clonotype showed up just a few times. J is TRBJ2-2 and V is TRBV3-1; a possible D gene is TRBD2 (6 bases). CDR3 length: 15 amino acids. Trimming removed 7 bases at V and 4 bases at J, with 16 bases between. The germline V gene has CDR1 LGHDT and CDR2 YNNKEL (reference sequence). The CDR3: CASTGGADRTGELFF. The CDR3 DNA follows: TGTGCCAGCACCGGAGGGGCAGATCGCACCGGGGAGCTGTTTTTT.